This note documents a single T cell receptor (beta chain) sequence. The data belong to a study of PD-L1 blockade in urothelial cancer. The wider study: Across blood samples, T cells had a median count of approximately 140,000.

Method: immunoSEQ multiplex PCR; TCRdb's copy keeps in-frame clones and lacks some. This table has under 120,000 clones, about 85% appearing once. V lost 4 bases to trimming and J lost 14 bases, with 9 bases between them. The CDR3 has 10 residues. Germline loops: CDR1 DFQATT, CDR2 SNEGSKA (reference sequence). The genes are TRBV20-1 and TRBJ1-6; D is unclear. The sample in question was PBMCs, obtained around atezolizumab (anti-PD-L1) treatment. This receptor was identified in a middle-aged man with urothelial cancer. The DNA of the CDR3 is TGCAGTGCTACTAGAGAAACCCTCCACTTT. It specifies CSATRETLHF.